This T cell receptor beta chain originates from a study of blood T cells in healthy people across ages. Study-level points and caveats: The recorded TCR beta diversity per million T cells decreased in a roughly linear manner with age.

Combining a sample-barcoded 5' primer with a J-beta primer mix, a second PCR ran for about 7 to 11 cycles. TCRdb redid the calling of the 5' RACE reads with MiXCR, one entry per CDR3 protein. The profile shows approximately 600,000 distinct CDR3 sequences, roughly 58% of them singletons. V shed 0 bases, J shed 5 bases, and the junction held 8 bases outside the gene matches. CDR3 length equals 16 residues. CDR1 and CDR2 (germline): LGHNA, YNFKEQ. About this clonotype: Its antigen is not identified.

Sample: blood. This TCR was recovered from a man between 60 and 75 years old in good health. The chain joins TRBV4-2 to TRBJ2-7; 9 bases are a match to TRBD1. CDR3 DNA: TGTGCCAGCAGCCAAGATACGGGACAGGGACAACACGAGCAGTACTTC. Protein sequence: CASSQDTGQGQHEQYF.